This TCR beta chain was recorded in a study of blood T cells in healthy people across ages. Primed by a sample-barcoded 5' primer and a J-beta primer mix, a second PCR proceeded for about 7 to 12 cycles. TCRdb processed the 5' RACE reads anew with MiXCR; each CDR3 protein has one entry. The sample records some 760,000 distinct CDR3 sequences, more than 20% being singletons. This clonotype was detected only a few times. This CDR3 has 16 residues. Germline V gives CDR1 SNHLY, CDR2 FYNNEI. V was shortened by 4 bases and J by 8 bases, with 21 bases between the two germline ends. The same data also went into a second study, on T cells of mothers and their children.

This clonotype was sampled from a boy younger than 18 in good health. Sequenced sample: blood. V is TRBV2 and J is TRBJ2-1, with D maybe TRBD2 (6 bases). The CDR3 bases are TGTGCCAGCAGTGGAACGGGACTCCCAACGGTCGATGAGCAGTTCTTC. Residues: CASSGTGLPTVDEQFF.